What follows is one T cell receptor (beta chain) and its context. The data originate from a study of blood T cell repertoires in COVID-19. Study information: COVID-19 samples, acute and convalescent, were from the United States, Italy and Spain. Sample material is recorded as cDNA or gDNA derived from T cells, B-cell-depleted T cells, or PBMCs.

The CDR3 is 13 amino acids. CDR1 is SQVTM and CDR2 is ANQGSEA in the germline V gene. Trimming pared 4 bases from V and 2 bases from J, leaving 11 bases between. Original analysis: Nucleated cell number was recorded as an estimate derived from reference gene primer amplification. The repertoire was sequenced with immunoSEQ multiplex PCR; TCRdb's copy has only in-frame clones and lacks some. V and J calls and clone size come straight from that table; D and trimming were deduced from the DNA. Here the sample spans around 79,000 clones, about 83% being singletons. This clonotype originated in a woman aged 55-70 years with acute or convalescent COVID-19. This chain joins TRBV29-1 and TRBJ1-1; D not certain. The material sequenced was peripheral blood. This CDR3 reads CSVVPGTNTEAFF. The CDR3 region has the DNA TGCAGCGTTGTTCCCGGTACCAACACTGAAGCTTTCTTT.